This entry features one T cell receptor beta chain sequence. Antigen specificity is unknown. The data stem from a study of T cells in localized non-small cell lung cancer. Study observations and caveats: Higher adjacent-lung clonality was associated with shorter survival. Uninvolved adjacent lung showed higher T cell clonality than tumor. Researchers found a median approximately 55 of the top 100 tumor clones in adjacent lung.

The repertoire was sequenced with immunoSEQ multiplex PCR; TCRdb's copy has only in-frame clones and lacks some. This sample yields 86,000 or so clones, of which 84% are seen a single time; 2.8% belongs to the top ten. This receptor was obtained from a man aged 35 to 70 with stage I lung adenocarcinoma. The material was peripheral blood, obtained before any cancer treatment.

CDR3 loop: CASSSRERGGYTF. CDR3 DNA sequence: TGTGCCAGCAGCTCCAGGGAAAGGGGTGGCTACACCTTC. The chain is built from TRBV5-4 and TRBJ1-2; D might be TRBD1 (5 bases). The CDR3 is 13 residues long. The ends were cut back, 3 bases at V and 7 bases at J, with 13 bases in the middle. CDR1 is SGHNT and CDR2 is YYREEE in the germline V gene (reference sequence).